The present T cell receptor (beta chain) was sequenced within a study of blood T cell repertoires in COVID-19. Residents of about two dozen US areas, aged about 18 to 95 years, made up the participants. Clinical history reported by participants formed the basis on which cohorts were assigned. The germline V gene encodes CDR1 MNHEY and CDR2 SMNVEV (reference sequence). The CDR3 totals 15 residues. The germline V and J ends were trimmed by 8 bases and 0 bases, with 17 bases remaining between them. Data came from immunoSEQ multiplex PCR; TCRdb stores just in-frame clones and leaves some out. The sample has about 250,000 clones; 65% to 90% are singletons.

Material for sequencing was PBMCs or T cells enriched from blood (not recorded which). The receptor's source is a man aged 18-30 years who had recovered from COVID-19. This chain links TRBV27 with TRBJ2-7, with D possibly being TRBD1 (6 bases). CDR3 coding DNA: TGTGCCAGCGGTAGAGATGGGGGCTTCTCCTACGAGCAGTACTTC. It specifies CASGRDGGFSYEQYF.